This T cell receptor (beta chain) was profiled in a study of molecular identifiers for immune sequencing clone quantification. CD8+CD4-CCR7+CD45RA+ sorting gave the naive CD8 T cells. Both previously described methods and listed TCR primers were employed to make bulk TCR libraries. One entry per CDR3 protein, called by TCRdb with MiXCR from the PCR reads. This sample has about 640,000 distinct CDR3 sequences, with just under 20% found just once. V lost 2 bases to trimming and J lost 3 bases; unmatched junction nucleotides: 10. This CDR3 is built from 15 residues. Germline CDR1 is GTSNPN and CDR2 is SVGIG (reference sequence). Ten or more counts support this clonotype.

Material for sequencing was naive CD8+ T cells from blood, with Jurkat cell RNA spiked in. Regarding subset: FACS-sorted CD8+CD4-CCR7+CD45RA+ naive T cells. This sequence was found in a human donor in good health. Some libraries in this study had Jurkat cell RNA spiked in. This sequence joins TRBV30 and TRBJ2-7, with 7 bases aligning to TRBD1. The CDR3 spells CAWSYSIRDSYEQYF. The CDR3 DNA reads TGTGCCTGGAGTTACTCAATCCGGGACAGCTACGAGCAGTACTTC. Based on the CDR3 plus reference TRBV30 and TRBJ2-7, the full variable domain is SQTIHQWPATLVQPVGSPLSLECTVEGTSNPNLYWYRQAAGRGLQLLFYSVGIGQISSEVPQNLSASRPQDRQFILSSKKLLLSDSGFYLCAWSYSIRDSYEQYFGPGTRLTVT.